The 30 T cell receptor beta chains below all came from one sample that was sequenced in a study of radiation and T cells in renal cell carcinoma. The time point is: blood 2 weeks post-SBRT. Treatment meaning: 15 Gy SBRT to primary tumor, nephrectomy 4 weeks later. This table comes from immunoSEQ multiplex PCR, and its TCRdb copy is limited to in-frame clones, with some not included. The table has about 120,000 clones, 75% to 90% seen once. The sample here was blood, taken from a patient whose treatment included radiotherapy and nephrectomy. Receptors were obtained from a woman aged 60-75 years with renal cell carcinoma.

The CDR3 bases are TGTGCCAGCAGCTTGGAGGTGGAGGCAGCATACGAGCAGTACTTC. Translated: CASSLEVEAAYEQYF. The chain carries TRBV5-4 and TRBJ2-7; TRBD2 might be the D (5 bases). The CDR3 contains 15 residues. In germline, CDR1 is SGHNT, CDR2 YYREEE (reference sequence). The V end was cut by 0 bases, the J end by 4 bases, with 14 bases between.

DNA of the CDR3: TGTGCCAGCAGCTCAAAAGGGGGCCGTGGTACTGAAGCTTTCTTT. This translates into CASSSKGGRGTEAFF. The chain has TRBV5-4 and TRBJ1-1; 7 positions agree with TRBD1. Germline lookup yields CDR1 SGHNT and CDR2 YYREEE (reference sequence). J gave up 5 bases and V 3 bases, and 10 bases lay outside the gene matches. CDR3 length: 15 amino acids. Based on the CDR3 plus reference TRBV5-4 and TRBJ1-1, the full variable domain is ETGVTQSPTHLIKTRGQQVTLRCSSQSGHNTVSWYQQALGQGPQFIFQYYREEENGRGNFPPRFSGLQFPNYSSELNVNALELDDSALYLCASSSKGGRGTEAFFGQGTRLTVV.

This chain uses TRBV29-1 with TRBJ2-7; 8 bases are a match to TRBD2. The CDR3 runs to 13 residues. Germline CDR1 is SQVTM and CDR2 is ANQGSEA. Trimming at V came to 6 bases and at J to 0 bases, leaving 4 bases not matched to a gene. CDR3 coding DNA: TGCAGCGTCCGCGGGGGGAGCTCCTACGAGCAGTACTTC. Its translation is CSVRGGSSYEQYF.

This rearrangement joins TRBV19 to TRBJ2-5; 10 bases are a match to TRBD1. V lost 5 bases and J lost 5; bases outside the gene matches: 8. In germline, CDR1 is LNHDA, CDR2 SQIVND (reference sequence). The CDR3 has 15 residues. CDR3 amino acids: CASSWAGTGEETQYF. CDR3 bases: TGTGCCAGTAGTTGGGCCGGGACAGGGGAGGAGACCCAGTACTTC.

This sequence joins TRBV29-1 and TRBJ2-5; TRBD1 is a possible D gene (5 bases). CDR1 is SQVTM, CDR2 ANQGSEA, per germline. V lost 7 bases to trimming and J lost 4 bases, with 19 bases between them. The CDR3 runs to 14 residues. This CDR3 is CSGRDRERGETQYF. DNA for the CDR3: TGCAGCGGCCGCGACAGAGAAAGGGGAGAGACCCAGTACTTC.

The CDR3 DNA follows: TGCGCCAGCAGCTTCGACAGGGTTACAGATACGCAGTATTTT. Its translation is CASSFDRVTDTQYF. The chain uses TRBV5-1 and TRBJ2-3, with 7 bases aligning to TRBD1. CDR1 and CDR2 from the germline V gene are SGHRS and YFSETQ. The CDR3 has 14 amino acids. The V and J ends lost 2 bases and 3 bases, in that order; junction bases with no gene match: 3. Supplemented by reference TRBV5-1 and TRBJ2-3, the full variable domain reads KAGVTQTPRYLIKTRGQQVTLSCSPISGHRSVSWYQQTPGQGLQFLFEYFSETQRNKGNFPGRFSGRQFSNSRSEMNVSTLELGDSALYLCASSFDRVTDTQYFGPGTRLTVL.

The V gene is TRBV9, the J gene TRBJ2-6; perhaps D is TRBD1 or TRBD2 (5 bases each). Between the trimmed V and J ends, which lost 4 bases and 0 bases, there was a span of 11 bases. From germline, CDR1 is SGDLS and CDR2 YYNGEE. This CDR3 spans 16 amino acids. CDR3 sequence (DNA): TGTGCCAGCAGCCGTGCAGGGAGCTCTGGGGCCAACGTCCTGACTTTC. It translates to CASSRAGSSGANVLTF.

The V call is TRBV5-1, the J call TRBJ2-3; 7 positions agree with TRBD1. The germline V gene has CDR1 SGHRS and CDR2 YFSETQ. Losses at the gene ends were 0 bases for V and 0 bases for J; bases not matched to a gene: 1. The CDR3 has 15 amino acids. In nucleotides, the CDR3 is TGCGCCAGCAGCTTGGAGGGGGCGAGCACAGATACGCAGTATTTT. Encoded protein: CASSLEGASTDTQYF. Together with reference TRBV5-1 and TRBJ2-3, the CDR3 gives the full variable domain: KAGVTQTPRYLIKTRGQQVTLSCSPISGHRSVSWYQQTPGQGLQFLFEYFSETQRNKGNFPGRFSGRQFSNSRSEMNVSTLELGDSALYLCASSLEGASTDTQYFGPGTRLTVL.

The chain employs TRBV6-5 and TRBJ2-7; D uncertain. Trimming cost V 2 bases and J 3 bases, with 11 bases left between them. The germline gives CDR1 MNHEY, CDR2 SVGAGI. The CDR3 spans 14 residues. The chain's CDR3 is CASSYGPGLYEQYF. DNA for the CDR3: TGTGCCAGCAGTTACGGTCCGGGTCTCTACGAGCAGTACTTC.

The chain has TRBV5-4 and TRBJ2-3; 11 nucleotides line up with TRBD1. The ends lost 3 bases at V and 2 bases at J; junction bases unmatched: 5. This CDR3 contains 16 residues. Germline V lookup: CDR1 SGHNT, CDR2 YYREEE (reference sequence). The CDR3 region is CASSSMDRGLTDTQYF. The DNA of the CDR3 is TGTGCCAGCAGCTCCATGGACAGGGGGCTCACAGATACGCAGTATTTT.

The rearrangement uses TRBV18 and TRBJ1-1; D not certain. V dropped 3 bases and J dropped 6 bases, with 11 bases sitting between them. This CDR3 comprises 13 residues. Germline V gene lookup returns CDR1 KGHSH and CDR2 LQKENI. The CDR3 region has the DNA TGTGCCAGCTCACCGGCAAGGACGGCTGAAGCTTTCTTT. This codes for CASSPARTAEAFF.

This clone has a single count. Distinct nucleotide sequences in the sample also encode this CDR3. The chain couples TRBV5-1 to TRBJ1-4, with TRBD1 identical over 9 bases. The CDR3 runs to 14 residues. J lost 6 bases, V lost 1 base, and 1 base had no gene match. Germline V gives CDR1 SGHRS, CDR2 YFSETQ. CDR3 residues: CASSLTGGDEKLFF. CDR3 sequence (DNA): TGCGCCAGCAGCTTGACAGGGGGCGATGAAAAACTGTTTTTT.

A few counts support this clone. The chain uses TRBV7-2 and TRBJ2-1; 9 bases map to TRBD1. Per germline, CDR1 SGHTA and CDR2 FQGNSA. The CDR3 contains 15 residues. V lost 5 bases and J lost 4; bases outside the gene matches: 6. For the CDR3, the DNA is TGTGCCAGCAGCATCACAGGGGGCATGTACAATGAGCAGTTCTTC. It is translated as CASSITGGMYNEQFF.

The V gene is TRBV6-1, the J gene TRBJ2-7, with D possibly being TRBD2 (5 bases). CDR1 is MNHNS, CDR2 SASEGT, per germline. Between the trimmed V and J ends, which lost 2 bases and 6 bases, there was a span of 17 bases. CDR3 length equals 15 residues. Written as DNA, the CDR3 is TGTGCCAGCAGTGAATTCGAGGTGAGCGGTGGCGAGCAGTACTTC. Translation: CASSEFEVSGGEQYF.

The V call is TRBV28, the J call TRBJ2-7; D is possibly TRBD2 (6 bases). V was cut by 5 bases and J by 4 bases, with 15 bases left in between. The germline gives CDR1 MDHEN, CDR2 SYDVKM. The CDR3 extends over 14 amino acids. This CDR3 is CASSLAGLAYEQYF. The CDR3 bases are TGTGCCAGCAGTCTGGCGGGGTTGGCGTACGAGCAGTACTTC.

The chain links TRBV28 to TRBJ1-2, with D perhaps TRBD1 (6 bases). Trimming took 3 bases from V and 6 from J, leaving 17 bases between them. From germline, CDR1 is MDHEN and CDR2 SYDVKM. The CDR3 is 15 residues long. This chain's CDR3 is CASSFSPGASDGYTF. The DNA for the CDR3 is TGTGCCAGCAGTTTTTCCCCGGGGGCTTCTGATGGCTACACCTTC.

The J gene is TRBJ2-2, the V gene TRBV28; 7 nucleotides line up with TRBD2. Germline CDR1 MDHEN, CDR2 SYDVKM. The length of the CDR3 is 18 residues. J gave up 0 bases and V 2 bases, and 9 bases lay outside the gene matches. DNA of the CDR3: TGTGCCAGCAGTTTAATCCCGAAGGGACTAACGAACACCGGGGAGCTGTTTTTT. This sequence encodes CASSLIPKGLTNTGELFF.

The V and J genes are TRBV6-6 and TRBJ1-5; D remains ambiguous. Trimming left V 2 bases short and J 4 bases short, with 12 bases between. Germline loops: CDR1 MNHNY, CDR2 SVGAGI (reference sequence). The CDR3 covers 15 residues. The CDR3 DNA reads TGTGCCAGCAGTTACAACGTCGTTGGGAATCAGCCCCAGCATTTT. It yields the protein CASSYNVVGNQPQHF.

This sequence joins TRBV30 and TRBJ1-2; tentative D call: TRBD1 (6 bases). V was pared by 3 bases and J by 7 bases, with 15 bases between. The CDR3 is 13 amino acids. CDR1 and CDR2 (germline): GTSNPN, SVGIG (reference sequence). CDR3 coding DNA: TGTGCCTGGAGCCCTGGGCGGGGGCTTGGCTACACCTTC. Translating gives CAWSPGRGLGYTF.

The genes are TRBV6-5 and TRBJ1-6; D is undetermined. With 4 bases removed from V and 6 bases from J, the gap between germline ends came to 13 bases. The length of the CDR3 is 15 residues. CDR1 is MNHEY and CDR2 is SVGAGI in the germline V gene. The CDR3 region is CASSWSDGVNSPLHF. In nucleotides, the CDR3 is TGTGCCAGCAGTTGGAGTGATGGGGTTAATTCACCCCTCCACTTT.

CDR3 DNA sequence: TGTGCCAGATCACTTATCCCACCCCATCAGCCCCAGCATTTT. This translates into CARSLIPPHQPQHF. The chain joins TRBV9 to TRBJ1-5; no reliable D call. Germline CDR1 SGDLS, CDR2 YYNGEE. The CDR3 spans 14 residues. V lost 8 bases and J 5 bases, leaving 17 bases between the germline ends.

CDR3 sequence reads: CASSQQPDGYTF. In nucleotides, the CDR3 is TGTGCCAGCAGCCAACAACCGGATGGCTACACCTTC. The chain is built from TRBV16 and TRBJ1-2; D remains unclear. The CDR3 contains 12 residues. Trimming took off 2 bases at V and 6 bases at J, with 7 bases between the two ends. Germline CDR1 KGHSY, CDR2 FQNENV. Combining the CDR3 with reference TRBV16 and TRBJ1-2 gives the whole variable domain GEEVAQTPKHLVRGEGQKAKLYCAPIKGHSYVFWYQQVLKNEFKFLISFQNENVFDETGMPKERFSAKCLPNSPCSLEIQATKLEDSAVYFCASSQQPDGYTFGSGTRLTVV.

This rearrangement joins TRBV19 to TRBJ2-6; tentative D call: TRBD2 (5 bases). Germline V CDR1 and CDR2: LNHDA, SQIVND (reference sequence). Trimming shortened V by 1 base and J by 1 base, and 5 bases separated the two germline ends. The CDR3 runs to 15 residues. The CDR3 here is CASSIAGSGANVLTF. CDR3 nucleotides: TGTGCCAGTAGTATAGCGGGATCTGGGGCCAACGTCCTGACTTTC.

V usage is TRBV19 and J usage is TRBJ2-5, with a tentative D call TRBD1 (6 bases). The V gene lost 6 bases and the J gene lost 4 bases, with 21 bases spanning the gap. Germline assignment: CDR1 LNHDA and CDR2 SQIVND (reference sequence). This CDR3 contains 16 residues. The CDR3 reads CASRLQGSSGLETQYF. Written as DNA, the CDR3 is TGTGCCAGTAGGCTACAGGGATCGTCAGGGTTAGAGACCCAGTACTTC.

The genes are TRBV28 and TRBJ1-4; 8 bases line up with TRBD1. The germline V gene encodes CDR1 MDHEN and CDR2 SYDVKM. CDR3 length equals 14 residues. The V gene end was trimmed by 6 bases and the J gene end by 5 bases; junction bases not matched to a gene: 5. The CDR3 DNA follows: TGTGCCAGCAGGCAGACAGGGGTGAATGAAAAACTGTTTTTT. Its protein is CASRQTGVNEKLFF.

The chain couples TRBV18 to TRBJ2-2, with D unclear. This CDR3 contains 15 residues. Germline V gene lookup returns CDR1 KGHSH and CDR2 LQKENI. V shed 9 bases and J shed 0 bases, with 14 bases lying between them. CDR3 region: CASVVRGSNTGELFF. Here the CDR3 DNA reads TGTGCCAGTGTCGTACGCGGATCGAACACCGGGGAGCTGTTTTTT.

The rearrangement uses TRBV7-2 and TRBJ2-3; 11 bases agree with TRBD2. Germline CDR1 SGHTA, CDR2 FQGNSA. V lost 1 base and J lost 1; bases outside the gene matches: 4. CDR3 length: 17 amino acids. CDR3 DNA: TGTGCCAGCAGCTTAGGAACTAGCGGGAGTGGCACAGATACGCAGTATTTT. It yields the protein CASSLGTSGSGTDTQYF.

This chain connects TRBV6-5 to TRBJ1-1; tentatively, D is TRBD1 (5 bases). Germline CDR1 and CDR2: MNHEY and SVGAGI. Trimming cost V 5 bases and J 3 bases, with 13 bases left between them. There are 14 residues in the CDR3. In DNA, the CDR3 is TGTGCCAGCAGTATCAGGGTAGAGGACACTGAAGCTTTCTTT. As protein: CASSIRVEDTEAFF.

The J gene is TRBJ2-7, the V gene TRBV2; the match to TRBD2 covers 11 bases. The junction had 8 bases not matched to a gene; V was cut back by 6 bases and J by 4 bases. The length of the CDR3 is 15 residues. Germline assignment: CDR1 SNHLY and CDR2 FYNNEI. The CDR3 loop reads CASRLTSGGNYEQYF. DNA of the CDR3: TGTGCCAGCAGGCTCACTAGCGGGGGAAATTACGAGCAGTACTTC.

This clone was picked up many times. The gene calls are TRBV7-9 and TRBJ1-2; TRBD1 matches 9 bases. CDR3 length equals 14 residues. With 4 bases clipped from V and 4 bases from J, the junction kept 4 bases outside the gene matches. In germline, CDR1 is SEHNR, CDR2 FQNEAQ (reference sequence). The CDR3 DNA sequence: TGTGCCAGCAGCTCTGGGGGACAGGGCTATGGCTACACCTTC. This encodes CASSSGGQGYGYTF.